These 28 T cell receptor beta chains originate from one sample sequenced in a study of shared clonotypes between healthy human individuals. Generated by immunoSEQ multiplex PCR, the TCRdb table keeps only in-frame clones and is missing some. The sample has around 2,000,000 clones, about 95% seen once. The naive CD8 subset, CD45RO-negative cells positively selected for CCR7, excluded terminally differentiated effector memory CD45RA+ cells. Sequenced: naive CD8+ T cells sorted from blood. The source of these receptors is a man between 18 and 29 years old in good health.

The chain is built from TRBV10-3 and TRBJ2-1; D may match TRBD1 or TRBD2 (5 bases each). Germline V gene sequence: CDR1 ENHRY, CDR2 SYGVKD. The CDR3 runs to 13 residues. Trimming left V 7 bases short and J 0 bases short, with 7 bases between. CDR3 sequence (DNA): TGTGCCATCAAGGGGAGCTCCTACAATGAGCAGTTCTTC. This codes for CAIKGSSYNEQFF.

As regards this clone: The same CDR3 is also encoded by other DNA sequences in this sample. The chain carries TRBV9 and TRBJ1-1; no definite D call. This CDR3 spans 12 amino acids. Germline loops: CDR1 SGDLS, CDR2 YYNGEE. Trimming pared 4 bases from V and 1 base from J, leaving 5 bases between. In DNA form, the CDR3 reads TGTGCCAGCAGCCTAGGGAACACTGAAGCTTTCTTT. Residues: CASSLGNTEAFF.

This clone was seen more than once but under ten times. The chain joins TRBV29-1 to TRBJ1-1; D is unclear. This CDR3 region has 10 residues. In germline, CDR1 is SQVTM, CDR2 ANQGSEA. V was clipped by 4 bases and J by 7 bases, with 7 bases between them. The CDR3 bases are TGCAGCGTTGGGGGTAGTGAAGCTTTCTTT. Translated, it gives CSVGGSEAFF.

The CDR3 DNA sequence: TGTGCCAGCAGCCAAGACCCTTTCGGCTCTGGAAACACCATATATTTT. Its protein product is CASSQDPFGSGNTIYF. V is TRBV11-2 and J is TRBJ1-3; no firm D call. The CDR3 is made up of 16 amino acids. V lost 5 bases, J lost 0 bases, and 14 bases lay in between. Germline V gene data show CDR1 as SGHAT and CDR2 as FQNNGV. The complete variable domain, with remaining parts taken from reference TRBV11-2 and TRBJ1-3, reads EAGVAQSPRYKIIEKRQSVAFWCNPISGHATLYWYQQILGQGPKLLIQFQNNGVVDDSQLPKDRFSAERLKGVDSTLKIQPAKLEDSAVYLCASSQDPFGSGNTIYFGEGSWLTVV.

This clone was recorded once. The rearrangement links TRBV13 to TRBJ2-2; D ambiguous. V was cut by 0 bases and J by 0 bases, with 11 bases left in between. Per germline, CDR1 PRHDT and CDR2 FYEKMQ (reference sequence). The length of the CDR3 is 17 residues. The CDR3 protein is CASSLGMEFANTGELFF. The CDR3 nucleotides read TGTGCCAGCAGCTTAGGAATGGAGTTCGCGAACACCGGGGAGCTGTTTTTT.

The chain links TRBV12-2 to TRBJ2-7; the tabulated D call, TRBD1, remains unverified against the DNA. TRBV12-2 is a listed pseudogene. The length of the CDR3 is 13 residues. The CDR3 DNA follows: TGTGCAAGTCGCCGAAGGGGTAGTTACGAGCAGTACTTC. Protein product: CASRRRGSYEQYF.

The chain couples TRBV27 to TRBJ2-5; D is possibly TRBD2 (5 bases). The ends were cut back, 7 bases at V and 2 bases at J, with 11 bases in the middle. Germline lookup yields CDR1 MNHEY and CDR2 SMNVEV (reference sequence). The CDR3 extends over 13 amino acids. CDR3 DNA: TGTGCCAGCAAATTACGAGGGCAAGAGACCCAGTACTTC. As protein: CASKLRGQETQYF.

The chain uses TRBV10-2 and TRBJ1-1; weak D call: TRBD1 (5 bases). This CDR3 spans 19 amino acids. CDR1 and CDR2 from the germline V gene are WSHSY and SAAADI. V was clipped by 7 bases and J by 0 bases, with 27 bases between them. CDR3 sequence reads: CASTRNSADGGSMNTEAFF. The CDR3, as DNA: TGCGCCAGCACGCGGAATTCTGCCGACGGGGGAAGCATGAACACTGAAGCTTTCTTT.

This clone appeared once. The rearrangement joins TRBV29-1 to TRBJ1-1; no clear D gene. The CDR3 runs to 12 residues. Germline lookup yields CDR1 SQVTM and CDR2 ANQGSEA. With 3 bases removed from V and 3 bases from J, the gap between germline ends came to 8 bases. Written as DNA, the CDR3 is TGCAGCGTTGATGATGGAGACACTGAAGCTTTCTTT. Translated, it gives CSVDDGDTEAFF.

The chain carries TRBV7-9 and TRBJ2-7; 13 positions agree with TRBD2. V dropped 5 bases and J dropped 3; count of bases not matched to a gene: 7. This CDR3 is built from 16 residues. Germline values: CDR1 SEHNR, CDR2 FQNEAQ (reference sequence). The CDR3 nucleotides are TGTGCCAGCAGCATCGGACTAGCGGGAGAGGACTACGAGCAGTACTTC. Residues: CASSIGLAGEDYEQYF.

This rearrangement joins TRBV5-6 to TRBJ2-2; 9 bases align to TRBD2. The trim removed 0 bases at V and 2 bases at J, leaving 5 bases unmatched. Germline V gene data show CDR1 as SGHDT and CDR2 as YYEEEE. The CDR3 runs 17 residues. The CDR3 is CASSLETSGYNTGELFF. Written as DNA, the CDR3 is TGTGCCAGCAGCTTGGAGACTAGCGGCTATAACACCGGGGAGCTGTTTTTT.

This chain's CDR3 is CASSTSGGGDTQYF. In DNA, the CDR3 is TGCGCCAGCAGCACCTCGGGGGGCGGAGATACGCAGTATTTT. The chain is built from TRBV5-1 and TRBJ2-3; a possible D gene is TRBD2 (7 bases). V was cut by 4 bases and J by 5 bases, with 14 bases left in between. Germline V lookup: CDR1 SGHRS, CDR2 YFSETQ. The CDR3 runs 14 residues.

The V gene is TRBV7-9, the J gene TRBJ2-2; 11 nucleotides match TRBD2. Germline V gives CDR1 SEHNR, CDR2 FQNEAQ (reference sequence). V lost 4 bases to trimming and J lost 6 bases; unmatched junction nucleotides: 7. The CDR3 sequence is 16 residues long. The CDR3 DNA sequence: TGTGCCAGCAGCTCAAAGACTAGCGGGATCCCCGGGGAGCTGTTTTTT. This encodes CASSSKTSGIPGELFF.

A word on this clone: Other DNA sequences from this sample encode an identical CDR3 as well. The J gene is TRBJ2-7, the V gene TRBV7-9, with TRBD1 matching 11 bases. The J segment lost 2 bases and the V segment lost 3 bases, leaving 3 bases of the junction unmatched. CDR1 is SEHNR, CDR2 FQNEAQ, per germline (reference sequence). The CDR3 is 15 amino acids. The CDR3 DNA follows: TGTGCCAGCAGCTTTCCGGGACAGGGGGCCTACGAGCAGTACTTC. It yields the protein CASSFPGQGAYEQYF.

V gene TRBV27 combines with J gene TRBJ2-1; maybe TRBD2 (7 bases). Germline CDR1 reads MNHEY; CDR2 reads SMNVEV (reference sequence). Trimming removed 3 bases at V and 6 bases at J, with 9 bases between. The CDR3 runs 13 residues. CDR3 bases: TGTGCCAGCAGTTTTGCGGGGGCCAATGAGCAGTTCTTC. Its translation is CASSFAGANEQFF.

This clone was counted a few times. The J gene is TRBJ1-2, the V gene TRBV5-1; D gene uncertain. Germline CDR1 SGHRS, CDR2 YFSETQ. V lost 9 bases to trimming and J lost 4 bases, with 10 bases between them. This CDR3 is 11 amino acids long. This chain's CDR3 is CATQDLYGYTF. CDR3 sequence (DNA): TGCGCCACCCAGGACCTCTATGGCTACACCTTC.

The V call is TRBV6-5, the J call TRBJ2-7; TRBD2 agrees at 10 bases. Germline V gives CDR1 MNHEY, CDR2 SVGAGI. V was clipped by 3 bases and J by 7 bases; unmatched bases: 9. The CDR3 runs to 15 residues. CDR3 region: CASSYLAGGVEEQYF. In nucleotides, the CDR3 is TGTGCCAGCAGTTATTTAGCGGGGGGCGTTGAAGAGCAGTACTTC.

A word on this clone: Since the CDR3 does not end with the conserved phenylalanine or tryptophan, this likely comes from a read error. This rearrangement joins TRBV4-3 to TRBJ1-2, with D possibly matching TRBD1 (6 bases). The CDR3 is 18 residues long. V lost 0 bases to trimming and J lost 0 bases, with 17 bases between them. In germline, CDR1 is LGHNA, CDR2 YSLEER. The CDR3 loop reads CASSQDKIQGPANYGYTL. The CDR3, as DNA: TGCGCCAGCAGCCAAGATAAGATCCAGGGGCCTGCTAACTATGGCTACACCCTC.

CDR3 nucleotides: TGTGCCAGCAGCTCCTACCCCGGGACACCGAGCTCCTATAATTCACCCCTCCACTTT. Its protein is CASSSYPGTPSSYNSPLHF. The chain uses TRBV21-1 and TRBJ1-6; the tabulated D call, TRBD1, remains unverified against the DNA. TRBV21-1 is a pseudogene locus. This CDR3 is built from 19 residues.

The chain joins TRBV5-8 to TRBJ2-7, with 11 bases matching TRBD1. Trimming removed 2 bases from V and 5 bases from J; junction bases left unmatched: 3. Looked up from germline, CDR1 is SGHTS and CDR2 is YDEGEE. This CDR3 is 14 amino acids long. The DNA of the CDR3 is TGTGCCAGCAGCTTACCGGGACAGGGGGACGAGCAGTACTTC. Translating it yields CASSLPGQGDEQYF.

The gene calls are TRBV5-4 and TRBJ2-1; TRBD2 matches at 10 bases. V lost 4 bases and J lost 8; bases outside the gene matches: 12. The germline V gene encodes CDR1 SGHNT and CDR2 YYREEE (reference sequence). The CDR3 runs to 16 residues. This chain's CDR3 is CASSDLLAGTIHEQFF. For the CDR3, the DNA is TGTGCCAGCAGCGACTTACTAGCGGGAACGATCCATGAGCAGTTCTTC.

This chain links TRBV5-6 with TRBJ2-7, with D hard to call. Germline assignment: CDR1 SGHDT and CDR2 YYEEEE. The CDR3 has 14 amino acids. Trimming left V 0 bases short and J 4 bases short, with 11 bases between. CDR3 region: CASSLATIHYEQYF. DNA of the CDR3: TGTGCCAGCAGCTTGGCCACCATCCATTACGAGCAGTACTTC.

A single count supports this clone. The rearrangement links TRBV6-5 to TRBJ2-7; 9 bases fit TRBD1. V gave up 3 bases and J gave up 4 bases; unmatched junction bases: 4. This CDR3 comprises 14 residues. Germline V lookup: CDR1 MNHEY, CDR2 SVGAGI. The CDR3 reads CASSYGTGQYEQYF. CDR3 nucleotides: TGTGCCAGCAGTTATGGGACAGGGCAGTACGAGCAGTACTTC.

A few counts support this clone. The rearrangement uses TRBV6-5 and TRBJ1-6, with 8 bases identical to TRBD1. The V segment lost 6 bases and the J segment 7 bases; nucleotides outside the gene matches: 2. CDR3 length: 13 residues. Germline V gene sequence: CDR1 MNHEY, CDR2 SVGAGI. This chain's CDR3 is CASRTGGNSPLHF. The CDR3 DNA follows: TGTGCCAGCAGAACAGGGGGAAATTCACCCCTCCACTTT.

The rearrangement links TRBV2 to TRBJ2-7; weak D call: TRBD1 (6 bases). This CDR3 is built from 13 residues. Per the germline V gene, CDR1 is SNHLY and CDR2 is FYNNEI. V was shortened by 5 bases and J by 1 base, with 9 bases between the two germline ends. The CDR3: CASSPTGSYEQYF. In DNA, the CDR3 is TGTGCCAGCAGTCCGACAGGATCCTACGAGCAGTACTTC.

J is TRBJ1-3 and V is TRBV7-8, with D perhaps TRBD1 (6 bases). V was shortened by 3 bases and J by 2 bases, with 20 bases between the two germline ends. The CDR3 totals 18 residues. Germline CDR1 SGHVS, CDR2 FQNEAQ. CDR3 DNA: TGTGCCAGCAGCTTCAAGGGGGTTTGGACACGTCCTGGAAACACCATATATTTT. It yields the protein CASSFKGVWTRPGNTIYF.

The CDR3 DNA reads as TGTGCCAGCAGCCCAGAGGGTAACACTGAAGCTTTCTTT. Translated: CASSPEGNTEAFF. V is TRBV7-6 and J is TRBJ1-1; D remains ambiguous. CDR1 and CDR2 from the germline V gene are SGHVS and FNYEAQ. CDR3 length: 13 residues. Trimming shortened V by 5 bases and J by 2 bases, and 9 bases separated the two germline ends.

This chain's CDR3 is CASSLEQPSGGRYNEQFF. CDR3 in DNA: TGTGCCAGCAGCTTAGAGCAGCCTAGCGGGGGTCGGTACAATGAGCAGTTCTTC. The chain links TRBV11-2 to TRBJ2-1; TRBD2 aligns across 10 bases. CDR1 is SGHAT and CDR2 is FQNNGV in the germline V gene. The CDR3 length is 18 residues. The V gene end was trimmed by 0 bases and the J gene end by 4 bases; junction bases not matched to a gene: 9.